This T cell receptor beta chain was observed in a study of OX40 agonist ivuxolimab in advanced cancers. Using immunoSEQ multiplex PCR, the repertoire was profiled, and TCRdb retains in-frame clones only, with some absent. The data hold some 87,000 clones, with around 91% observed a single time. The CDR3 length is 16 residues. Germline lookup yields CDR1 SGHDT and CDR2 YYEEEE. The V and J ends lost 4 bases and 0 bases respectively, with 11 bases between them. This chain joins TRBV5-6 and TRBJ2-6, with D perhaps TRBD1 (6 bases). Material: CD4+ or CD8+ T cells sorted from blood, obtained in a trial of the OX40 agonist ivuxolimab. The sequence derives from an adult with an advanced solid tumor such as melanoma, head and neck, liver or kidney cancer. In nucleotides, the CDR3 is TGTGCCAGCAGCCCGGACAGATCCTCTGGGGCCAACGTCCTGACTTTC. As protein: CASSPDRSSGANVLTF.